This T cell receptor beta chain originates from a study of T cell repertoires in cytomegalovirus infection. Turning to the study itself: Epitope selection comprised recently identified HLA-C-restricted CMV epitopes and well-studied HLA-B-restricted CMV epitopes. Signatures in public TCR beta sequences pointed to both CMV infection and matching HLA type. Overall study results and limits: CMV-specific TCR beta clonotypes restricted by HLA-C were the ones dominating the ex vivo response. Pooled public TCR beta family frequency picked out CMV carriers with the relevant HLA.

TCRdb fed the reads into MiXCR, producing one record per CDR3 protein. Here the sample spans about 920,000 distinct CDR3 sequences, around a third being singletons. Trimming removed 2 bases at V and 3 bases at J, with 11 bases between. The length of the CDR3 is 14 residues. The V gene's germline CDR1 is MNHEY and CDR2 SMNVEV (reference sequence). In the case of this clonotype: Its antigen remains unknown.

The V gene is TRBV27, the J gene TRBJ2-7; D unclear. This TCR derives from a human donor in good health (CMV status not recorded). Some clones in this sample may be carry-over from other donors' samples. Sequences were derived from cultured CD8+ T cells from PBMCs, sampled from culture after CMV antigen stimulation. CDR3 region: CASSLTLGSYEQYV. In DNA, the CDR3 is TGTGCCAGCAGTTTAACCCTAGGCAGCTACGAGCAGTACGTC.